This is a list of T cell receptor beta chains from one sample in a study of siplizumab effects on memory and regulatory T cells. Libraries were prepared by immunoSEQ multiplex PCR; TCRdb keeps only in-frame clonotypes and omits some of them. The table records roughly 62,000 clones, more than 80% of them present only once. The sample comprised CD8+ T cells sorted from blood. These receptors all stem from a human donor in good health. Both conserved end residues are part of each CDR3. D genes are given only for firm matches. Not every row has a clone size; where given, it reads once, few, many or a size class.

d_gene,v_gene,j_gene,abundance,CDR3nt,CDR3aa
NA,TRBV19,TRBJ1-3,NA,TGTGCCAGTAGTATTATTGGGAGCACTGGAAACACCATATATTTT,CASSIIGSTGNTIYF
TRBD2,TRBV30,TRBJ2-1,NA,TGTGCCTGGACGCCGGGACTAGCCCCACATGAGCAGTTCTTC,CAWTPGLAPHEQFF
NA,TRBV27,TRBJ1-1,NA,TGTGCCAGCAGTTTATTGGGCAGCCTGAACACTGAAGCTTTCTTT,CASSLLGSLNTEAFF
TRBD2,TRBV6-4,TRBJ2-3,NA,TGTGCCAGCAGTGACAAGGCGGGAGGGCCGGTCGATACGCAGTATTTT,CASSDKAGGPVDTQYF
TRBD1,TRBV11-2,TRBJ1-4,NA,TGTGCCAGCAGCTCCTACAGGGGCCGTGATGAAAAACTGTTTTTT,CASSSYRGRDEKLFF
TRBD1,TRBV6-4,TRBJ2-3,NA,TGTGCCAGCAGTGAGGGGACAGCGAGCACAGATACGCAGTATTTT,CASSEGTASTDTQYF
NA,TRBV27,TRBJ2-7,NA,TGTGCCAGCAGTTCCCGCCTGGGGGCAGGCGAGCAGTACTTC,CASSSRLGAGEQYF
TRBD1,TRBV7-3,TRBJ1-2,few,TGTGCCAGCAGCCCGGACAGGGGAGGAGGCTACACCTTC,CASSPDRGGGYTF
TRBD2,TRBV7-2,TRBJ2-1,NA,TGTGCCAGCAGCTTAGAACTAGCGAACAATGAGCAGTTCTTC,CASSLELANNEQFF
TRBD2,TRBV27,TRBJ2-1,NA,TGTGCCAGCGCGTCTCAGCGGGAGGGGGGCAATGAGCAGTTCTTC,CASASQREGGNEQFF
TRBD2,TRBV27,TRBJ2-1,NA,TGTGCCAGCAGTTTCCCGACTAGCGGGCAATACAATGAGCAGTTCTTC,CASSFPTSGQYNEQFF
NA,TRBV19,TRBJ1-2,NA,TGTGCCAGTAGTTCTTGGACAGACCCTAACTATGGCTACACCTTC,CASSSWTDPNYGYTF
NA,TRBV25-1,TRBJ2-7,NA,TGTGCCAGCAGTCGTTCAACGGTCGCCGAGCAGTACTTC,CASSRSTVAEQYF
NA,TRBV30,TRBJ1-3,NA,TGTGCCTGGAGCGCGGGGAGCGGGAGCACCATATATTTT,CAWSAGSGSTIYF
NA,TRBV30,TRBJ2-5,NA,TGTGCCTGGAGTGAACGGGAGCCGTGGGAGACCCAGTACTTC,CAWSEREPWETQYF
TRBD1,TRBV7-9,TRBJ2-6,NA,TGTGCCAGCAGCGTTGGACAGGGGTCAGGGGCCAACGTCCTGACTTTC,CASSVGQGSGANVLTF
NA,TRBV7-8,TRBJ1-4,NA,TGTGCCAGCAGCCACAGGGACAATAATGAAAAACTGTTTTTT,CASSHRDNNEKLFF
TRBD2,TRBV7-9,TRBJ2-2,once,TGTGCCAGCAGCCCGGGACTAGCGGGATCTCTCGGGGAGCTGTTTTTT,CASSPGLAGSLGELFF
TRBD1,TRBV6-5,TRBJ2-1,NA,TGTGCCAGCAGTTACTCGAGACAGGGGTCCTACAATGAGCAGTTCTTC,CASSYSRQGSYNEQFF
NA,TRBV29-1,TRBJ2-7,NA,TGCAGCGTTGGTAAAAGCTACGAGCAGTACTTC,CSVGKSYEQYF
NA,TRBV29-1,TRBJ1-2,NA,TGCAGCCTTGGGGGGGCGCCTAATGGCTACACCTTC,CSLGGAPNGYTF